These 17 T cell receptor beta chains were sequenced from one sample in a study of T-cell reconstitution after alpha-beta-depleted transplantation in children. A TCRbeta library incorporating unique molecular identifiers was prepared. Each CDR3 protein is one row after TCRdb ran MiXCR on the PCR reads. The table lists about 98,000 distinct CDR3 sequences, approximately 6% of them singletons. The specimen was PBMCs, mostly from graft donor cells, collected 60 days after TCRalphabeta/CD19-depleted stem cell transplant. The receptors shown here come from a female patient aged 2 to 10 who had a stem cell transplant for Fanconi anemia, so the T cells may come from the graft donor.

At least ten counts were recorded for this clonotype. This sequence joins TRBV12-3 or TRBV12-4 and TRBJ2-1, with D perhaps TRBD1 (6 bases). Trimming took 3 bases from V and 7 from J, leaving 13 bases between them. The CDR3 contains 14 residues. DNA for the CDR3: TGTGCCAGCAGTTTCCAACAGGGTAATAATGAGCAGTTCTTC. It codes for CASSFQQGNNEQFF.

This clonotype was seen repeatedly, ten times or more. The CDR3 DNA reads TGTGCCACCAGTGATTCCTCCTGGAGATTAGCGGGGGGCCTAAATGAGCAGTTCTTC. Translating it yields CATSDSSWRLAGGLNEQFF. This chain connects TRBV24-1 to TRBJ2-1; 10 bases agree with TRBD2. The germline V gene has CDR1 KGHDR and CDR2 SFDVKD. The CDR3 has 19 residues. Trimming cost V 2 bases and J 7 bases; bases outside gene matches: 16.

This clonotype was counted at least ten times. This sequence joins TRBV7-9 and TRBJ2-5; 7 positions agree with TRBD2. The CDR3 is made up of 13 amino acids. The germline V gene has CDR1 SEHNR and CDR2 FQNEAQ (reference sequence). Trimming at V came to 8 bases and at J to 1 base, leaving 4 bases not matched to a gene. The CDR3 region has the DNA TGTGCCAGCGGTAGCGGGCCCCAAGAGACCCAGTACTTC. The encoded protein is CASGSGPQETQYF. The full variable domain, its missing parts supplied by reference TRBV7-9 and TRBJ2-5, is DTGVSQNPRHKITKRGQNVTFRCDPISEHNRLYWYRQTLGQGPEFLTYFQNEAQLEKSRLLSDRFSAERPKGSFSTLEIQRTEQGDSAMYLCASGSGPQETQYFGPGTRLLVL.

The table lists this clonotype with a count of one. With a much larger clone just one base away, this may be a read error. The CDR3 reads CSVVGLRGRGTDTQYF. In DNA form, the CDR3 reads TGCAGCGTTGTCGGTCTCAGGGGGCGAGGGACAGATACGCAGTATTTT. J is TRBJ2-3 and V is TRBV29-1; the match to TRBD1 covers 8 bases. After removal of 4 bases from V and 3 bases from J, the junction contained 12 bases not matched to a gene. The CDR3 sequence is 16 residues long. The V gene's germline CDR1 is SQVTM and CDR2 ANQGSEA.

The chain has TRBV5-1 and TRBJ2-5; D is perhaps TRBD2 (7 bases). V was trimmed by 4 bases and J by 1 base, leaving 14 bases between them. The CDR3 runs 15 residues. The germline CDR1 and CDR2 sequences are SGHRS and YFSETQ. CDR3 loop: CASSKGGAGQETQYF. The CDR3 region has the DNA TGCGCCAGCAGCAAAGGGGGGGCCGGCCAAGAGACCCAGTACTTC.

The V gene is TRBV9, the J gene TRBJ2-3; D may be TRBD2 (5 bases). V shed 4 bases and J shed 0 bases, with 9 bases lying between them. The CDR3 runs 14 residues. The germline V gene encodes CDR1 SGDLS and CDR2 YYNGEE. The CDR3 coding sequence is TGTGCCAGCAGCAACGACTACAGCACAGATACGCAGTATTTT. Encoded protein: CASSNDYSTDTQYF.

This clonotype has at least ten counts. The chain has TRBV3-1 and TRBJ2-2; D perhaps matches TRBD2 (6 bases). Trimming removed 1 base at V and 6 bases at J, with 12 bases between. Germline CDR1 LGHDT, CDR2 YNNKEL (reference sequence). CDR3 length: 15 amino acids. The CDR3: CASSQGLEVSGELFF. The CDR3 nucleotides read TGTGCCAGCAGCCAAGGACTAGAAGTCTCCGGGGAGCTGTTTTTT.

In its sample, this clonotype was seen many times. The rearrangement links TRBV3-1 to TRBJ2-1, with unresolved D. Germline loops: CDR1 LGHDT, CDR2 YNNKEL (reference sequence). Between the trimmed V and J ends, which lost 0 bases and 5 bases, there was a span of 8 bases. The CDR3 length is 14 residues. CDR3 nucleotide sequence: TGTGCCAGCAGCCAAGATCTAGTCAACAATGAGCAGTTCTTC. Protein: CASSQDLVNNEQFF.

The table lists this clonotype with many counts. V usage is TRBV18 and J usage is TRBJ2-2; D is possibly TRBD1 (6 bases). Trimming stripped 0 bases from V and 7 bases from J, with 12 bases between. Germline CDR1 reads KGHSH; CDR2 reads LQKENI. The CDR3 totals 15 residues. CDR3 bases: TGTGCCAGCTCACCACCGTCAGGGGTGCACGGGGAGCTGTTTTTT. Translating it yields CASSPPSGVHGELFF.

This clonotype has ten or more counts. The V call is TRBV4-2, the J call TRBJ2-5; D might be TRBD2 (5 bases). V was trimmed by 5 bases and J by 5 bases, leaving 15 bases between them. Germline CDR1 is LGHNA and CDR2 is YNFKEQ. The CDR3 is made up of 14 amino acids. In DNA form, the CDR3 reads TGTGCCAGCAGCTCCCTAGGGAGTGGGGAGACCCAGTACTTC. Protein product: CASSSLGSGETQYF.

V and J are TRBV6-6 and TRBJ2-1; D call uncertain. This CDR3 has 10 amino acids. Germline CDR1 and CDR2: MNHNY and SVGAGI (reference sequence). Trimming shortened V by 7 bases and J by 10 bases, and 8 bases separated the two germline ends. CDR3 bases: TGTGCCAGCAAGACGAGGGAGCAGTTCTTC. Its translation is CASKTREQFF.

This clonotype was recorded at least ten times. The V and J genes are TRBV7-3 and TRBJ2-2; tentatively, D is TRBD1 (5 bases). The CDR3 length is 15 residues. In germline, CDR1 is SGHTA, CDR2 FQGTGA. V was clipped by 8 bases and J by 4 bases, with 17 bases between them. This chain's CDR3 is CASAVLGHSTGELFF. The CDR3 nucleotides are TGTGCCAGCGCCGTCCTAGGACACTCCACCGGGGAGCTGTTTTTT.

This clonotype has at least ten counts. The DNA of the CDR3 is TGCAGTGCTAGAGAACTTACATCCTACAATGAGCAGTTCTTC. This codes for CSARELTSYNEQFF. The V call is TRBV20-1, the J call TRBJ2-1; D unclear. The CDR3 has 14 residues. Germline lookup yields CDR1 DFQATT and CDR2 SNEGSKA (reference sequence). V was trimmed by 0 bases and J by 1 base, leaving 7 bases between them.

The sample holds a few counts of this clonotype. This sequence joins TRBV19 and TRBJ1-2; possibly TRBD1 for D (6 bases). Germline V gene data show CDR1 as LNHDA and CDR2 as SQIVND (reference sequence). V was clipped by 4 bases and J by 0 bases, with 15 bases between them. This CDR3 has 16 residues. The CDR3 is CASSTTRTAANYGYTF. The CDR3 nucleotides are TGTGCCAGTAGTACCACCCGGACAGCTGCTAACTATGGCTACACCTTC.

This clonotype was recorded many times. The V gene is TRBV7-2, the J gene TRBJ1-1; 7 positions agree with TRBD1. Germline loops: CDR1 SGHTA, CDR2 FQGNSA. This CDR3 has 15 residues. With V trimmed by 5 bases and J by 4 bases, 10 bases remained unmatched. For the CDR3, the DNA is TGTGCCAGCAGCCCCGATTACAGGGGAGGCACTGAAGCTTTCTTT. The encoded protein is CASSPDYRGGTEAFF.

This clonotype has more than one count but fewer than ten. V is TRBV5-1 and J is TRBJ2-2; TRBD2 matches 11 bases. The CDR3 has 17 residues. With V trimmed by 0 bases and J by 4 bases, 5 bases remained unmatched. Germline V lookup: CDR1 SGHRS, CDR2 YFSETQ. The CDR3 loop is CASSLGLAGLTTGELFF. The CDR3 coding sequence is TGCGCCAGCAGCTTGGGACTAGCGGGACTCACCACCGGGGAGCTGTTTTTT.

V usage is TRBV20-1 and J usage is TRBJ1-5; the D is unclear. The CDR3 spans 13 residues. The germline CDR1 and CDR2 sequences are DFQATT and SNEGSKA (reference sequence). V was shortened by 1 base and J by 0 bases, with 4 bases between the two germline ends. The CDR3 sequence: CSARGGSNQPQHF. In DNA form, the CDR3 reads TGCAGTGCTAGAGGTGGTAGCAATCAGCCCCAGCATTTT.